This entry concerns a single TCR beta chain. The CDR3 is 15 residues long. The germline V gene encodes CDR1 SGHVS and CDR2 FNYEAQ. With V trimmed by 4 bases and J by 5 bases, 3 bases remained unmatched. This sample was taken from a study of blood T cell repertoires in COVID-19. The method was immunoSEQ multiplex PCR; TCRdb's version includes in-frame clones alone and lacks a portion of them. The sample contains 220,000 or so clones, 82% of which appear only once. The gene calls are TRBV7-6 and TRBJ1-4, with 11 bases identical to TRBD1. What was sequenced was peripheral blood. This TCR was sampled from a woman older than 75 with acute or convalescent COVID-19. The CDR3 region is CASSWGQGENEKLFF. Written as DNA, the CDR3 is TGTGCCAGCAGCTGGGGACAGGGGGAGAATGAAAAACTGTTTTTT. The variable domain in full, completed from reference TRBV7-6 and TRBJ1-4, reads GAGVSQSPRYKVTKRGQDVALRCDPISGHVSLYWYRQALGQGPEFLTYFNYEAQQDKSGLPNDRFSAERPEGSISTLTIQRTEQRDSAMYRCASSWGQGENEKLFFGSGTQLSVL.